These T cell receptor beta chains were read from a single sample in a study of blood T cell repertoires in COVID-19. Libraries were prepared by immunoSEQ multiplex PCR; TCRdb keeps only in-frame clonotypes and omits some of them. The sample contains about 210,000 clones, roughly 90% of which appear only once. Sequencing was performed on peripheral blood. All receptors derive from a woman aged 40 to 49 with acute or convalescent COVID-19. The CDR3 runs from the conserved cysteine through the conserved F or W. The order of the fields is D gene, CDR3 length, J gene, clone size, V gene, CDR3 protein, CDR3 DNA. D genes are given only for firm matches. Not all rows give a size; the values are once, few, many and, for expanded clones, a class.

TRBD1 | 14 | TRBJ1-3 | NA | TRBV2 | CASRGQVSGNTIYF | TGTGCCAGCAGGGGACAGGTTTCTGGAAACACCATATATTTT
NA | 15 | TRBJ1-5 | once | TRBV6-5 | CASSYSRTANQPQHF | TGTGCCAGCAGTTACTCGAGGACAGCTAATCAGCCCCAGCATTTT
TRBD1 | 13 | TRBJ1-2 | NA | TRBV24-1 | CATWDRGRNGYTF | TGTGCCACCTGGGACAGGGGGCGAAATGGCTACACCTTC
TRBD1 | 16 | TRBJ2-5 | NA | TRBV11-2 | CASSLIGTGGRETQYF | TGTGCCAGCAGCTTAATTGGGACAGGGGGTAGGGAGACCCAGTACTTC
TRBD1 | 16 | TRBJ1-1 | NA | TRBV15 | CATSRDRGQGVTEAFF | TGTGCCACCAGCAGAGATCGCGGACAGGGGGTTACTGAAGCTTTCTTT
TRBD2 | 15 | TRBJ2-3 | NA | TRBV5-1 | CASSLASGGSDTQYF | TGCGCCAGCAGCCTTGCAAGCGGGGGATCAGATACGCAGTATTTT
NA | 15 | TRBJ1-2 | NA | TRBV5-1 | CASSLVRGTNYGYTF | TGCGCCAGCAGCTTGGTGAGGGGGACTAACTATGGCTACACCTTC
NA | 16 | TRBJ1-2 | NA | TRBV27 | CASSRGRSPLYYGYTF | TGTGCCAGCAGCCGAGGTAGAAGCCCGCTCTATTATGGCTACACCTTC
NA | 14 | TRBJ1-1 | NA | TRBV7-2 | CASSLVPGERMAFF | TGTGCCAGCAGCTTAGTCCCGGGGGAGCGGATGGCTTTCTTT
TRBD2 | 16 | TRBJ2-3 | NA | TRBV7-8 | CASSLRLAGRQHTQYF | TGTGCCAGCAGCCTCCGACTAGCGGGGAGGCAACATACGCAGTATTTT
NA | 16 | TRBJ2-1 | NA | TRBV19 | CASSIGRGAVSNEQFF | TGTGCCAGTAGTATAGGACGGGGGGCCGTGTCTAATGAGCAGTTCTTC
NA | 14 | TRBJ2-2 | few | TRBV6-5 | CASSPAERRGELFF | TGTGCCAGCAGTCCCGCGGAACGTAGGGGGGAGCTGTTTTTT
TRBD2 | 18 | TRBJ2-6 | NA | TRBV4-1 | CASSVAGGFLSGANVLTF | TGCGCCAGCAGCGTAGCGGGGGGTTTTCTCTCTGGGGCCAACGTCCTGACTTTC
TRBD1 | 15 | TRBJ1-2 | NA | TRBV6-1 | CASSEPPGTGYGYTF | TGTGCCAGCAGTGAACCACCCGGGACAGGTTATGGCTACACCTTC
NA | 13 | TRBJ1-2 | NA | TRBV12-3/TRBV12-4 | CASSFGNLYGYTF | TGTGCCAGCAGTTTCGGGAACCTCTATGGCTACACCTTC
NA | 12 | TRBJ1-3 | NA | TRBV7-2 | CASSRHRNTIYF | TGTGCCAGCAGCAGACACCGAAACACCATATATTTT
NA | 15 | TRBJ1-1 | NA | TRBV27 | CASSAGLWTGTEAFF | TGTGCCAGCAGTGCCGGACTGTGGACGGGCACTGAAGCTTTCTTT
NA | 14 | TRBJ1-3 | NA | TRBV7-8 | CASSLTATGNTIYF | TGTGCCAGCAGCTTGACAGCAACTGGAAACACCATATATTTT
NA | 13 | TRBJ2-2 | NA | TRBV29-1 | CSVVRGLPGELFF | TGCAGCGTTGTCAGGGGTCTCCCCGGGGAGCTGTTTTTT
TRBD1 | 14 | TRBJ1-2 | once | TRBV24-1 | CATSDLGTGYGYTF | TGTGCCACCAGTGATTTAGGGACAGGTTATGGCTACACCTTC
NA | 15 | TRBJ2-2 | NA | TRBV7-9 | CASSPTGTATGELFF | TGTGCCAGCAGCCCAACTGGGACTGCCACCGGGGAGCTGTTTTTT
TRBD1 | 13 | TRBJ2-3 | NA | TRBV4-1 | CASTGTGRDTQYF | TGCGCCAGCACGGGGACAGGGCGAGATACGCAGTATTTT
TRBD1 | 15 | TRBJ1-4 | NA | TRBV30 | CAWSAGQTINEKLFF | TGTGCCTGGAGTGCGGGACAGACAATTAATGAAAAACTGTTTTTT
NA | 14 | TRBJ2-5 | NA | TRBV11-2 | CASSLDRVGETQYF | TGTGCCAGCAGCTTAGATCGGGTTGGGGAGACCCAGTACTTC
TRBD1 | 16 | TRBJ2-3 | NA | TRBV9 | CASSVGGQGNTDTQYF | TGTGCCAGCAGCGTAGGGGGACAGGGTAACACAGATACGCAGTATTTT
NA | 15 | TRBJ2-1 | NA | TRBV18 | CASSPRAGKYNEQFF | TGTGCCAGCTCACCCCGGGCAGGGAAATACAATGAGCAGTTCTTC
NA | 13 | TRBJ1-2 | NA | TRBV2 | CASSGGDLYGYTF | TGTGCCAGCAGTGGGGGGGACCTCTATGGCTACACCTTC
NA | 18 | TRBJ2-1 | once | TRBV2 | CASSRDTGLSGSYNEQFF | TGTGCCAGCAGCCGCGATACGGGACTCTCCGGATCCTACAATGAGCAGTTCTTC
TRBD1 | 14 | TRBJ1-1 | once | TRBV5-1 | CASSLEGQGDRTFF | TGCGCCAGCAGCTTGGAAGGACAGGGAGATAGAACTTTCTTT
TRBD2 | 17 | TRBJ2-2 | NA | TRBV10-3 | CATAGPGTSENTGELFF | TGTGCCACCGCGGGGCCGGGGACTAGCGAGAACACCGGGGAGCTGTTTTTT
TRBD1 | 16 | TRBJ2-2 | NA | TRBV4-1 | CASSPTGGASPGELFF | TGCGCCAGCAGCCCCACAGGGGGAGCTTCACCCGGGGAGCTGTTTTTT
NA | 18 | TRBJ1-2 | NA | TRBV5-8 | CASSLDGGSLQVNYGYTF | TGTGCCAGCAGCTTAGACGGAGGAAGCCTCCAGGTTAACTATGGCTACACCTTC
NA | 14 | TRBJ1-2 | once | TRBV11-2 | CASSRGGDGYGYTF | TGTGCCAGCAGCAGAGGGGGAGATGGCTATGGCTACACCTTC
NA | 12 | TRBJ2-2 | NA | TRBV25-1 | CASSESPGELFF | TGTGCCAGCAGTGAAAGCCCCGGGGAGCTGTTTTTT
TRBD1 | 16 | TRBJ1-6 | NA | TRBV28 | CASSFIGQGTGSPLHF | TGTGCCAGCAGTTTTATCGGACAGGGAACGGGTTCACCCCTCCACTTT
NA | 17 | TRBJ1-5 | NA | TRBV2 | CASSEGWRGGVNQPQHF | TGTGCCAGCAGTGAAGGGTGGAGGGGGGGCGTAAATCAGCCCCAGCATTTT
NA | 17 | TRBJ1-1 | NA | TRBV27 | CASSLYWGGPLPIEAFF | TGTGCCAGCAGTCTCTACTGGGGGGGACCCCTACCAATTGAAGCTTTCTTT
TRBD1 | 15 | TRBJ1-1 | NA | TRBV6-5 | CASRDPGQGPTEAFF | TGTGCCAGCAGGGACCCGGGACAGGGCCCCACTGAAGCTTTCTTT
NA | 13 | TRBJ1-1 | NA | TRBV7-8 | CASSFRGNTEAFF | TGTGCCAGCAGCTTCAGGGGGAACACTGAAGCTTTCTTT
TRBD1 | 14 | TRBJ1-2 | NA | TRBV11-2 | CASSPGTGHYGYTF | TGTGCCAGCAGTCCGGGGACAGGGCACTATGGCTACACCTTC
NA | 13 | TRBJ2-3 | NA | TRBV6-5 | CASSYVTGDTQYF | TGTGCCAGCAGTTACGTCACAGGAGATACGCAGTATTTT
TRBD2 | 14 | TRBJ2-3 | NA | TRBV24-1 | CATSTSGEQVTQYF | TGTGCCACCAGTACTAGCGGGGAGCAAGTGACGCAGTATTTT
TRBD1 | 14 | TRBJ1-3 | NA | TRBV5-5 | CASSLRTGLNTIYF | TGTGCCAGCAGCCTACGGACAGGGTTAAACACCATATATTTT
TRBD1 | 16 | TRBJ2-1 | NA | TRBV11-3 | CASSLDRGQGASEQFF | TGTGCCAGCAGCTTAGATCGGGGACAGGGGGCGAGTGAGCAGTTCTTC
TRBD1 | 17 | TRBJ1-2 | NA | TRBV3-1/TRBV3-2 | CASSRYTSTTGGDGYTF | TGTGCCAGCAGCCGCTATACCTCTACTACAGGGGGCGACGGCTACACCTTC
NA | 13 | TRBJ2-2 | NA | TRBV12-3/TRBV12-4 | CASSLTGYGELFF | TGTGCCAGCAGTTTAACGGGATACGGGGAGCTGTTTTTT
NA | 15 | TRBJ2-3 | NA | TRBV5-1 | CASRSGQYSTDTQYF | TGCGCCAGCCGCTCAGGACAGTATAGCACAGATACGCAGTATTTT
TRBD1 | 14 | TRBJ1-4 | NA | TRBV12-5 | CASGPGTEFRELFF | TGTGCTAGTGGTCCCGGGACAGAATTCAGGGAACTGTTTTTT
NA | 16 | TRBJ2-3 | NA | TRBV27 | CASGMPYRVGQNTQYF | TGTGCCAGCGGAATGCCTTACAGGGTAGGGCAGAATACGCAGTATTTT
NA | 14 | TRBJ2-1 | few | TRBV6-4 | CASSDRGGHNEQFF | TGTGCCAGCAGTGACAGAGGGGGTCACAATGAGCAGTTCTTC
NA | 17 | TRBJ1-4 | NA | TRBV21-1 | CASSKVGGWATNEKLFF | TGTGCCAGCAGCAAAGTAGGGGGCTGGGCAACTAATGAAAAACTGTTTTTT
NA | 12 | TRBJ1-1 | NA | TRBV2 | CASISGFHEAFF | TGTGCCAGCATTTCGGGGTTCCATGAAGCTTTCTTT
TRBD1 | 15 | TRBJ2-1 | many | TRBV11-2 | CASSFGQGSYNEQFF | TGTGCCAGCAGCTTCGGACAGGGCTCCTACAATGAGCAGTTCTTC
TRBD1 | 17 | TRBJ1-5 | few | TRBV19 | CASSIGDRGPGNQPQHF | TGTGCCAGTAGTATAGGGGACAGGGGGCCAGGGAATCAGCCCCAGCATTTT